These T cell receptor beta chains were read from a single sample in a study of cytomegalovirus exposure and HLA in healthy donors. TCRdb's table, derived via immunoSEQ multiplex PCR, lists solely in-frame clones and lacks some. The data contain 90,000 to 140,000 clones, about 69% of them singletons. The sample consisted of PBMCs. The source is a man aged 35-49 years in good health and CMV-seronegative. The CDR3 runs from the conserved cysteine through the conserved F or W. A D gene is named only where the DNA matches it firmly. Clone size appears in some rows only: once, few, many, or a class for an expanded clone.

>TRBV2|TRBJ2-3|-|-
CASRPLAGSTDTQYF
TGTGCCAGCAGGCCCTTAGCAGGGAGCACAGATACGCAGTATTTT
>TRBV19|TRBJ2-5|-|-
CASSITWPEDQETQYF
TGTGCCAGTAGTATAACGTGGCCTGAGGACCAAGAGACCCAGTACTTC
>TRBV30|TRBJ2-7|TRBD1|-
CAWGQGRVEQYF
TGTGCCTGGGGACAGGGAAGGGTGGAGCAGTACTTC
>TRBV10-3|TRBJ2-7|TRBD1|-
CASGQGTSYEQYF
TGTGCCAGCGGACAGGGAACGTCCTACGAGCAGTACTTC
>TRBV29-1|TRBJ1-5|-|-
CSVSGGEGQPQHF
TGCAGCGTTTCGGGGGGCGAAGGTCAGCCCCAGCATTTT
>TRBV6-5|TRBJ1-1|-|-
CASSYRGYTEAFF
TGTGCCAGCAGTTACCGGGGGTACACTGAAGCTTTCTTT
>TRBV28|TRBJ1-2|-|-
CASNSQQGYTF
TGTGCCAGCAACTCCCAACAGGGCTACACCTTC
>TRBV19|TRBJ1-1|-|-
CASSIGRAVTEAFF
TGTGCCAGTAGTATCGGCAGGGCGGTCACTGAAGCTTTCTTT
>TRBV6-1|TRBJ1-1|-|-
CASSVDSITLVGAFF
TGTGCCAGCAGTGTTGACTCAATCACCCTCGTTGGAGCTTTCTTT
>TRBV9|TRBJ2-7|TRBD2|-
CASSPHPLSAGSYEQYF
TGTGCCAGCAGCCCCCACCCATTGTCAGCGGGGTCCTACGAGCAGTACTTC
>TRBV6-1|TRBJ2-7|-|-
CASSEISRIYEQYF
TGTGCCAGCAGTGAAATCTCGCGGATTTACGAGCAGTACTTC
>TRBV9|TRBJ2-3|-|-
CASSVDPRAITDTQYF
TGTGCCAGCAGCGTAGACCCCCGAGCTATCACAGATACGCAGTATTTT
>TRBV9|TRBJ1-1|-|few
CASSETGKTEAFF
TGTGCCAGCAGCGAAACAGGAAAAACTGAAGCTTTCTTT
>TRBV9|TRBJ1-6|TRBD1|-
CASSSGDSDSPLHF
TGTGCCAGCAGCTCAGGGGACAGTGATTCACCCCTCCACTTT
>TRBV7-6|TRBJ2-2|-|-
CASRTPGNTGELFF
TGTGCCAGCCGCACTCCTGGGAACACCGGGGAGCTGTTTTTT
>TRBV4-1|TRBJ2-4|TRBD2|-
CASRQVGTSRNIQYF
TGCGCCAGCAGGCAAGTCGGGACTAGCCGCAACATTCAGTACTTC
>TRBV19|TRBJ1-1|TRBD1|once
CASMRQGNTEAFF
TGTGCCAGTATGAGACAGGGGAACACTGAAGCTTTCTTT
>TRBV27|TRBJ1-1|-|-
CASSLGPEAFF
TGTGCCAGCAGTTTAGGGCCCGAAGCTTTCTTT
>TRBV5-4|TRBJ2-5|TRBD1|-
CASSLPRGYQETQYF
TGTGCCAGCAGCTTACCCAGGGGGTACCAAGAGACCCAGTACTTC
>TRBV19|TRBJ2-1|TRBD2|-
CASSTGLRNEQFF
TGTGCCAGTAGTACGGGACTACGCAATGAGCAGTTCTTC
>TRBV2|TRBJ2-3|-|-
CASSVDRPDLYTQYF
TGTGCCAGCAGTGTCGACAGGCCCGACCTATATACGCAGTATTTT
>TRBV4-1|TRBJ2-7|TRBD1|once
CASSQVGQGYEQYF
TGCGCCAGCAGCCAAGTCGGACAGGGGTACGAGCAGTACTTC
>TRBV7-9|TRBJ1-2|-|-
CASGGVGYGYTF
TGTGCCAGTGGAGGTGTAGGCTATGGCTACACCTTC
>TRBV7-2|TRBJ2-7|-|-
CASSLGTDSSYEQYF
TGTGCCAGCAGCTTAGGGACTGATAGCTCCTACGAGCAGTACTTC
>TRBV11-3|TRBJ2-7|TRBD1|few
CASSLTGGSNEQYF
TGTGCCAGCAGCTTAACAGGGGGCTCGAACGAGCAGTACTTC
>TRBV18|TRBJ1-5|TRBD1|-
CASSPLTGTNQPQHF
TGTGCCAGCTCACCCCTGACAGGGACAAATCAGCCCCAGCATTTT
>TRBV10-3|TRBJ2-5|-|once
CAISDASRETQYF
TGTGCCATCAGTGATGCTAGCAGAGAGACCCAGTACTTC
>TRBV7-8|TRBJ2-2|-|-
CASRNGDFGELFF
TGTGCCAGCAGGAACGGGGACTTCGGGGAGCTGTTTTTT
>TRBV28|TRBJ2-6|TRBD2|-
CASSTGTSGGRSGANVLTF
TGTGCCAGCAGTACCGGGACTAGCGGGGGACGCTCTGGGGCCAACGTCCTGACTTTC
>TRBV7-9|TRBJ2-1|TRBD1|-
CASSQRAQGENNEQFF
TGTGCCAGCAGCCAGAGGGCGCAGGGGGAAAACAATGAGCAGTTCTTC
>TRBV7-7|TRBJ2-7|TRBD1|-
CASSLALGQDYEQYF
TGTGCCAGCAGCTTAGCGTTGGGACAGGACTACGAGCAGTACTTC
>TRBV27|TRBJ2-7|TRBD2|few
CATLAAGGPYEQYF
TGTGCCACCTTGGCAGCGGGAGGGCCCTACGAGCAGTACTTC
>TRBV11-2|TRBJ1-1|-|-
CASSPLQNGRFF
TGTGCCAGCAGCCCCCTGCAAAATGGCCGCTTCTTT
>TRBV5-5|TRBJ2-1|TRBD1|few
CASSPGTVNEQFF
TGTGCCAGCAGCCCCGGGACAGTCAATGAGCAGTTCTTC
>TRBV5-8|TRBJ1-6|TRBD1|-
CASSSGQGAYNNSPLHF
TGTGCCAGCAGCTCTGGACAGGGGGCTTACAATAATTCACCCCTCCACTTT
>TRBV19|TRBJ2-3|-|-
CASSIGSVTDTQYF
TGTGCCAGTAGTATAGGTAGCGTCACAGATACGCAGTATTTT
>TRBV5-1|TRBJ1-5|TRBD1|-
CASSLAPGQGTQGAQHF
TGCGCCAGCAGCTTGGCCCCCGGACAGGGGACTCAAGGGGCCCAGCATTTT
>TRBV19|TRBJ2-2|-|-
CASSIELAWTGELFF
TGTGCCAGTAGTATCGAGCTAGCGTGGACCGGGGAGCTGTTTTTT
>TRBV19|TRBJ1-3|-|-
CASSDYQSGGNTIYF
TGTGCCAGTTCGGACTACCAATCGGGAGGAAACACCATATATTTT
>TRBV11-3|TRBJ2-7|-|-
CASSLDPARQNYEQYF
TGTGCCAGCAGCTTAGATCCGGCCAGGCAGAACTACGAGCAGTACTTC
>TRBV27|TRBJ1-3|TRBD1|-
CASGQGAAGNTIYF
TGTGCCAGCGGACAGGGGGCGGCAGGAAACACCATATATTTT
>TRBV27|TRBJ1-2|-|-
CASSLSGWGPFGYTF
TGTGCCAGCAGTTTATCAGGGTGGGGGCCTTTTGGCTACACCTTC
>TRBV11-3|TRBJ1-4|-|-
CASSLKEQGGVWTNEKLFF
TGTGCCAGCAGCTTAAAAGAACAGGGTGGGGTCTGGACTAATGAAAAACTGTTTTTT
>TRBV4-1|TRBJ2-7|TRBD1|once
CASSQRPTGGVYEQYF
TGCGCCAGCAGCCAACGCCCGACAGGGGGCGTGTACGAGCAGTACTTC
>TRBV7-9|TRBJ1-6|TRBD1|-
CASSARDRGYSPLHF
TGTGCCAGCAGCGCCCGGGACAGGGGATATTCACCCCTCCACTTT